This T cell receptor (beta chain) was identified during a study of blood T cell repertoires in COVID-19. Study-level background: Spain, Italy and the United States supplied samples that represented acute and convalescent COVID-19. T cells, B-cell-depleted T cells, or PBMCs provided the cDNA or gDNA that served as material.

CDR3 size: 14 residues. The germline V gene encodes CDR1 KGHSH and CDR2 LQKENI. The ends lost 6 bases at V and 3 bases at J; junction bases unmatched: 6. This table comes from immunoSEQ multiplex PCR, and its TCRdb copy is limited to in-frame clones, with some not included. Of about 150,000 clones in the sample, 85% to 90% were seen once. Sequenced sample: peripheral blood. V gene TRBV18 combines with J gene TRBJ2-5; 8 bases agree with TRBD1. This clonotype was obtained from a woman in her forties with acute or convalescent COVID-19. CDR3 amino acids: CASSRTGPKETQYF. CDR3 sequence (DNA): TGTGCCAGCTCGCGGACAGGGCCAAAAGAGACCCAGTACTTC. The entire variable domain, with the rest obtained from reference TRBV18 and TRBJ2-5, is as follows: NAGVMQNPRHLVRRRGQEARLRCSPMKGHSHVYWYRQLPEEGLKFMVYLQKENIIDESGMPKERFSAEFPKEGPSILRIQQVVRGDSAAYFCASSRTGPKETQYFGPGTRLLVL.